This TCR beta chain was captured by sequencing in a study of CXCR3-negative and CXCR3-positive naive CD8 T cells. CDR1 and CDR2 (germline): DFQATT, SNEGSKA (reference sequence). The CDR3 loop spans 14 amino acids. The libraries of TRB cDNA were prepared using 5' RACE with UMI labels. TCRdb re-called the 5' RACE reads and shows each CDR3 protein once, DNA omitted. The repertoire shows over 70,000 distinct CDR3 sequences; the top ten hold approximately 0.99%. The sequenced material came from naive CXCR3- CD8+ T cells from blood. Subset in this sample: CD45RO-CCR7+CD27+CD95- naive CD8+ T cells lacking CXCR3 (TNR3-). J is TRBJ2-2 and V is TRBV20-1. The receptor was isolated from a human donor in good health. Some clones in this sample may be carry-over from other donors' samples. CDR3 loop: CSAIDRSNTGELFF.